The next 28 T cell receptor beta chains were all read from a single sample in a study of shared clonotypes between healthy human individuals. Naive CD8 cells lacked CD45RO, underwent positive selection for CCR7 and left out terminally differentiated effector memory CD45RA+ cells. Clones were sequenced by immunoSEQ multiplex PCR, and TCRdb holds only the in-frame ones, with some missing. The table records about 2.1 million clones, around 93% of them present only once. Sequencing was done on a sample of naive CD8+ T cells from PBMCs. All receptors derive from a man between 18 and 35 years old in good health. Some clones in this sample may be carry-over from other donors' samples.

J is TRBJ2-1 and V is TRBV19; 8 bases line up with TRBD1. The length of the CDR3 is 17 residues. V was pared by 1 base and J by 3 bases, with 8 bases of the junction left unmatched. Looked up from germline, CDR1 is LNHDA and CDR2 is SQIVND (reference sequence). The CDR3 loop is CASSIVSDRALYNEQFF. The CDR3 coding sequence is TGTGCCAGTAGTATAGTTTCGGACAGGGCCCTCTACAATGAGCAGTTCTTC.

The chain uses TRBV29-1 and TRBJ2-7; 7 bases map to TRBD1. The CDR3 is made up of 12 amino acids. The V gene end was trimmed by 6 bases and the J gene end by 4 bases; junction bases not matched to a gene: 6. Germline CDR1 reads SQVTM; CDR2 reads ANQGSEA. This CDR3 is CSVTIQGYEQYF. The CDR3 DNA sequence: TGCAGCGTCACGATACAGGGGTACGAGCAGTACTTC.

V gene TRBV6-1 combines with J gene TRBJ2-1; no clear D. The germline CDR1 and CDR2 sequences are MNHNS and SASEGT. Trimming shortened V by 0 bases and J by 8 bases, and 11 bases separated the two germline ends. The CDR3 covers 14 residues. The CDR3 region has the DNA TGTGCCAGCAGTGAAGCGCGGTATTTGTATGAGCAGTTCTTC. Translation: CASSEARYLYEQFF.

V is TRBV27 and J is TRBJ2-1; D may be TRBD2 (6 bases). V was cut by 7 bases and J by 1 base, with 11 bases left in between. The CDR3 has 14 residues. Germline V lookup: CDR1 MNHEY, CDR2 SMNVEV (reference sequence). As DNA, the CDR3 is TGTGCCAGCAAAGGCGGGACGTCCTACAATGAGCAGTTCTTC. It translates to CASKGGTSYNEQFF.

Remarks on this clone: This same CDR3 is encoded by further DNA sequences in the sample. The genes are TRBV7-8 and TRBJ2-3; D could derive from TRBD1 or TRBD2 (5 bases each). The CDR3 consists of 13 residues. Germline CDR1 SGHVS, CDR2 FQNEAQ. Trimming removed 3 bases at V and 4 bases at J, with 8 bases between. The CDR3 sequence is CASSFGGADTQYF. The CDR3 DNA is TGTGCCAGCAGCTTTGGGGGAGCAGATACGCAGTATTTT.

The rearrangement links TRBV7-2 to TRBJ2-5, with a weak D call TRBD2 (6 bases). The CDR3 totals 16 residues. Per the germline V gene, CDR1 is SGHTA and CDR2 is FQGNSA. V lost 1 base, J lost 5 bases, and 17 bases lay in between. CDR3 residues: CASSLVGPTSFETQYF. The CDR3 bases are TGTGCCAGCAGCTTAGTTGGTCCGACTAGTTTCGAGACCCAGTACTTC.

The chain uses TRBV5-1 and TRBJ2-7, with D perhaps TRBD1 or TRBD2 (5 bases each). Germline V gives CDR1 SGHRS, CDR2 YFSETQ. The germline V and J ends were trimmed by 2 bases and 2 bases, with 11 bases remaining between them. The CDR3 runs 14 residues. CDR3 in DNA: TGCGCCAGCAGCTTCGGGGCAGGGCCCTACGAGCAGTACTTC. Its translation: CASSFGAGPYEQYF.

The chain has TRBV28 and TRBJ2-7; D might be TRBD2 (5 bases). This CDR3 is built from 14 residues. Deletions cut 1 base from V and 4 bases from J, with 11 bases between. Germline V gives CDR1 MDHEN, CDR2 SYDVKM. The DNA for the CDR3 is TGTGCCAGCAGTTTATTCATCCCGGGATACGAGCAGTACTTC. Residues: CASSLFIPGYEQYF.

With respect to this clone: The same CDR3 also results from other DNA sequences found in this sample. V and J are TRBV18 and TRBJ2-7; 9 bases are shared with TRBD1. CDR1 and CDR2 (germline): KGHSH, LQKENI. CDR3 length: 13 amino acids. The junction had 1 base not matched to a gene; V was cut back by 4 bases and J by 3 bases. In DNA form, the CDR3 reads TGTGCCAGCTCACTGGGACAGGGCTACGAGCAGTACTTC. It translates to CASSLGQGYEQYF. Filled out from reference TRBV18 and TRBJ2-7, the complete variable domain reads NAGVMQNPRHLVRRRGQEARLRCSPMKGHSHVYWYRQLPEEGLKFMVYLQKENIIDESGMPKERFSAEFPKEGPSILRIQQVVRGDSAAYFCASSLGQGYEQYFGPGTRLTVT.

The chain recombines TRBV6-4 with TRBJ2-7; possible D gene TRBD2, 6 bases. Germline-derived CDR1 and CDR2 are MRHNA and SNTAGT. The CDR3 is made up of 17 amino acids. Deletions cut 6 bases from V and 7 bases from J, with 28 bases between. Here the CDR3 reads CASRSSRLVRRSREQYF. The DNA for the CDR3 is TGTGCCAGCAGGTCATCCAGACTAGTTAGGAGATCAAGAGAGCAGTACTTC.

V gene TRBV7-9 combines with J gene TRBJ1-5; weak D call: TRBD1 (5 bases). The CDR3 runs to 15 residues. Trimming removed 5 bases from V and 6 bases from J, with 17 bases in between. The germline V gene encodes CDR1 SEHNR and CDR2 FQNEAQ (reference sequence). The CDR3 DNA reads as TGTGCCAGCAGCCCTGTCGGGGGACTGAGTCAGCCCCAGCATTTT. Its protein is CASSPVGGLSQPQHF.

Points on this clone: In the same sample, other DNA sequences code for this CDR3. The V gene is TRBV27, the J gene TRBJ2-7; D is unclear. Trimming left V 0 bases short and J 3 bases short, with 9 bases between. Germline V gene data show CDR1 as MNHEY and CDR2 as SMNVEV (reference sequence). This CDR3 has 14 residues. CDR3 bases: TGTGCCAGCAGTTTATCGGGATCTAGCTACGAGCAGTACTTC. Translation: CASSLSGSSYEQYF.

V is TRBV27 and J is TRBJ1-5; no definite D call. Trimming took off 6 bases at V and 0 bases at J, with 9 bases between the two ends. CDR3 size: 14 residues. In germline, CDR1 is MNHEY, CDR2 SMNVEV (reference sequence). The CDR3 coding sequence is TGTGCCAGCAGCCCTCTCCCTAGCAATCAGCCCCAGCATTTT. It yields the protein CASSPLPSNQPQHF.

The chain is built from TRBV29-1 and TRBJ2-7; 7 bases align to TRBD1. The junction had 6 bases not matched to a gene; V was cut back by 2 bases and J by 2 bases. The CDR3 runs to 14 residues. Germline CDR1 reads SQVTM; CDR2 reads ANQGSEA. The CDR3: CSVERTGDTYEQYF. In nucleotides, the CDR3 is TGCAGCGTTGAAAGAACAGGGGATACCTACGAGCAGTACTTC.

The chain recombines TRBV2 with TRBJ2-1; 11 bases match TRBD2. The J segment lost 7 bases and the V segment lost 6 bases, leaving 8 bases of the junction unmatched. The germline CDR1 and CDR2 sequences are SNHLY and FYNNEI. This CDR3 contains 15 residues. The DNA of the CDR3 is TGTGCCAGCAGAGAGAGACTAGCGGGATTGAATGAGCAGTTCTTC. Translating it yields CASRERLAGLNEQFF.

This clone showed up just once. The V gene is TRBV9, the J gene TRBJ2-2, with D maybe TRBD2 (6 bases). V was shortened by 3 bases and J by 1 base, with 10 bases between the two germline ends. This CDR3 has 15 residues. CDR1 and CDR2 from the germline V gene are SGDLS and YYNGEE. CDR3 sequence (DNA): TGTGCCAGCAGCGGGGGACTTAAGAACACCGGGGAGCTGTTTTTT. Residues: CASSGGLKNTGELFF.

The chain joins TRBV5-6 to TRBJ2-2; possibly TRBD1 for D (5 bases). This CDR3 has 12 amino acids. The germline CDR1 and CDR2 sequences are SGHDT and YYEEEE. The germline V and J ends were trimmed by 4 bases and 6 bases, with 7 bases remaining between them. CDR3 protein: CASSPGPGELFF. The CDR3 DNA sequence: TGTGCCAGCAGCCCAGGGCCCGGGGAGCTGTTTTTT.

This chain connects TRBV10-3 to TRBJ2-1, with D possibly being TRBD2 (6 bases). The CDR3 runs 15 residues. The V and J ends lost 4 bases and 0 bases respectively, with 10 bases between them. From germline, CDR1 is ENHRY and CDR2 SYGVKD. The CDR3 bases are TGTGCCATCAGTGGGGGCGGGACCTCCTACAATGAGCAGTTCTTC. The encoded protein is CAISGGGTSYNEQFF.

The genes are TRBV9 and TRBJ2-7; 11 nucleotides match TRBD2. Germline-derived CDR1 and CDR2 are SGDLS and YYNGEE. J gave up 2 bases and V 4 bases, and 5 bases lay outside the gene matches. The CDR3 extends over 15 amino acids. The CDR3 DNA reads as TGTGCCAGCAGCCCCCAACTAGCGGGAGCCTACGAGCAGTACTTC. Residues: CASSPQLAGAYEQYF. Filled out from reference TRBV9 and TRBJ2-7, the complete variable domain reads DSGVTQTPKHLITATGQRVTLRCSPRSGDLSVYWYQQSLDQGLQFLIQYYNGEERAKGNILERFSAQQFPDLHSELNLSSLELGDSALYFCASSPQLAGAYEQYFGPGTRLTVT.

The rearrangement joins TRBV27 to TRBJ2-2; possibly TRBD1 for D (6 bases). The CDR3 totals 16 residues. Germline CDR1 MNHEY, CDR2 SMNVEV (reference sequence). The germline V and J ends were trimmed by 2 bases and 7 bases, with 17 bases remaining between them. CDR3 protein: CASSLIVAQGHGELFF. CDR3 in DNA: TGTGCCAGCAGTTTAATAGTCGCACAGGGTCACGGGGAGCTGTTTTTT.

The chain combines TRBV10-1 with TRBJ2-5; 9 positions match TRBD2. Looked up from germline, CDR1 is WNHNN and CDR2 is SYGVQD (reference sequence). The CDR3 is 13 amino acids. J gave up 5 bases and V 5 bases, and 3 bases lay outside the gene matches. The CDR3 loop reads CASSPSGNETQYF. CDR3 sequence (DNA): TGCGCCAGCAGTCCTAGCGGGAACGAGACCCAGTACTTC.

The chain is built from TRBV7-2 and TRBJ1-2; maybe TRBD1 (6 bases). The CDR3 length is 15 residues. Germline V CDR1 and CDR2: SGHTA, FQGNSA. The germline V and J ends were trimmed by 0 bases and 1 base, with 9 bases remaining between them. CDR3 nucleotides: TGTGCCAGCAGCTTAGCTCAGGGGTATAACTATGGCTACACCTTC. Translation: CASSLAQGYNYGYTF. The full variable domain, its missing parts supplied by reference TRBV7-2 and TRBJ1-2, is GAGVSQSPSNKVTEKGKDVELRCDPISGHTALYWYRQSLGQGLEFLIYFQGNSAPDKSGLPSDRFSAERTGGSVSTLTIQRTQQEDSAVYLCASSLAQGYNYGYTFGSGTRLTVV.

The chain is built from TRBV19 and TRBJ1-1; a possible D gene is TRBD1 (6 bases). This CDR3 is built from 14 residues. Trimming removed 5 bases at V and 1 base at J, with 11 bases between. Germline-derived CDR1 and CDR2 are LNHDA and SQIVND (reference sequence). DNA for the CDR3: TGTGCCAGTAGTCCTTGGACAGCGAACACTGAAGCTTTCTTT. Protein: CASSPWTANTEAFF.

The V gene is TRBV4-1, the J gene TRBJ1-5; 10 positions agree with TRBD1. This CDR3 region has 17 residues. Germline trimming cut 0 bases from V and 4 bases from J; bases unmatched to any gene: 6. Germline CDR1 reads MGHRA; CDR2 reads YSYEKL. CDR3 in amino acids: CASSQEKPGQGNQPQHF. The CDR3 region has the DNA TGCGCCAGCAGCCAAGAAAAACCGGGACAGGGGAATCAGCCCCAGCATTTT.

The rearrangement joins TRBV19 to TRBJ2-7, with TRBD1 identical over 7 bases. CDR3 length: 14 residues. The junction had 7 bases not matched to a gene; V was cut back by 6 bases and J by 2 bases. Per germline, CDR1 LNHDA and CDR2 SQIVND (reference sequence). The CDR3 DNA follows: TGTGCCAGTAGAACCACAGGGGCGGCCTACGAGCAGTACTTC. Translated: CASRTTGAAYEQYF. The complete variable domain, with remaining parts taken from reference TRBV19 and TRBJ2-7, reads DGGITQSPKYLFRKEGQNVTLSCEQNLNHDAMYWYRQDPGQGLRLIYYSQIVNDFQKGDIAEGYSVSREKKESFPLTVTSAQKNPTAFYLCASRTTGAAYEQYFGPGTRLTVT.

This clone was observed a handful of times. The V and J genes are TRBV18 and TRBJ2-2, with D unresolved. V was cut by 3 bases and J by 2 bases, with 13 bases left in between. The germline CDR1 and CDR2 sequences are KGHSH and LQKENI. The CDR3 totals 16 residues. The CDR3 sequence: CASSPGPHQNTGELFF. The CDR3 DNA is TGTGCCAGCTCACCCGGACCCCACCAAAACACCGGGGAGCTGTTTTTT.

This chain connects TRBV28 to TRBJ2-7; 7 bases match TRBD1. The J segment lost 1 base and the V segment lost 8 bases, leaving 8 bases of the junction unmatched. Germline CDR1 is MDHEN and CDR2 is SYDVKM. This CDR3 has 14 residues. CDR3 sequence: CASWATGDSYEQYF. CDR3 coding DNA: TGTGCCAGCTGGGCCACAGGGGATTCCTACGAGCAGTACTTC. The variable domain in full, with the rest retrieved from reference TRBV28 and TRBJ2-7, is DVKVTQSSRYLVKRTGEKVFLECVQDMDHENMFWYRQDPGLGLRLIYFSYDVKMKEKGDIPEGYSVSREKKERFSLILESASTNQTSMYLCASWATGDSYEQYFGPGTRLTVT.

This clone was seen a handful of times. The chain combines TRBV28 with TRBJ1-1, with 7 bases fitting TRBD1. With V trimmed by 6 bases and J by 10 bases, 8 bases remained unmatched. The CDR3 length is 12 residues. The V gene's germline CDR1 is MDHEN and CDR2 SYDVKM. CDR3 loop: CASRIEGQVAFF. In DNA form, the CDR3 reads TGTGCCAGCAGAATTGAAGGACAGGTAGCTTTCTTT.